Listed here are 7 T cell receptor beta chains from one sample, sequenced in a study of technical replicates of blood from four donors. Libraries were prepared by immunoSEQ multiplex PCR; TCRdb keeps only in-frame clonotypes and omits some of them. The table shows approximately 13,000 clones, with roughly 80% occurring only once. The sample was PBMCs. The receptors derive from a human donor in good health.

There are a few counts of this clone. This chain joins TRBV2 and TRBJ1-5; no definite D call. This CDR3 comprises 14 residues. CDR1 is SNHLY, CDR2 FYNNEI, per germline. V lost 6 bases, J lost 3 bases, and 12 bases lay in between. The CDR3 spells CASREDGTNQPQHF. The CDR3 nucleotides read TGTGCCAGCAGGGAGGACGGAACCAATCAGCCCCAGCATTTT.

This chain links TRBV5-5 with TRBJ1-1; 8 bases match TRBD1. The CDR3 runs to 13 residues. Trimming took 5 bases from V and 3 from J; bases not matched to a gene: 3. Germline assignment: CDR1 SGHKS and CDR2 YYEKEE (reference sequence). The CDR3 is CASSSQGDTEAFF. For the CDR3, the DNA is TGTGCCAGCAGTTCACAGGGGGACACTGAAGCTTTCTTT.

The V and J genes are TRBV11-2 and TRBJ2-7; TRBD2 agrees at 9 bases. CDR3 length: 16 residues. Germline V gives CDR1 SGHAT, CDR2 FQNNGV. V shed 0 bases, J shed 1 base, and the junction held 4 bases outside the gene matches. The CDR3 nucleotides read TGTGCCAGCAGCTTAGATTCGGCGGGAGGGTCCTACGAGCAGTACTTC. Its protein product is CASSLDSAGGSYEQYF. The variable domain in full, with the rest retrieved from reference TRBV11-2 and TRBJ2-7, is EAGVAQSPRYKIIEKRQSVAFWCNPISGHATLYWYQQILGQGPKLLIQFQNNGVVDDSQLPKDRFSAERLKGVDSTLKIQPAKLEDSAVYLCASSLDSAGGSYEQYFGPGTRLTVT.

This chain uses TRBV10-3 with TRBJ2-7; tentative D call: TRBD2 (5 bases). From germline, CDR1 is ENHRY and CDR2 SYGVKD. The CDR3 runs 12 residues. Trimming took off 2 bases at V and 6 bases at J, with 8 bases between the two ends. Written as DNA, the CDR3 is TGTGCCATCAGTGAGGTAGAGGGCGAGCAGTACTTC. Amino acids: CAISEVEGEQYF.

The chain couples TRBV30 to TRBJ2-1; D is perhaps TRBD1 (6 bases). The CDR3 loop spans 13 amino acids. Trimming removed 1 base at V and 13 bases at J, with 17 bases between. Germline CDR1 reads GTSNPN; CDR2 reads SVGIG (reference sequence). The CDR3 reads CAWSGFIGQSQFF. CDR3 nucleotides: TGTGCCTGGAGTGGATTCATAGGACAGAGTCAGTTCTTC.

The chain recombines TRBV6-1 with TRBJ2-7; D not resolved. V lost 1 base, J lost 4 bases, and 8 bases lay in between. The CDR3 consists of 13 residues. The germline V gene has CDR1 MNHNS and CDR2 SASEGT. The CDR3 is CASSEGGFYEQYF. CDR3 in DNA: TGTGCCAGCAGTGAAGGAGGTTTTTACGAGCAGTACTTC.

This rearrangement joins TRBV10-3 to TRBJ1-1; 8 nucleotides agree with TRBD1. The CDR3 spans 15 residues. Germline V gene sequence: CDR1 ENHRY, CDR2 SYGVKD. Unmatched junction bases numbered 10, after V lost 3 bases and J lost 7 bases. In DNA form, the CDR3 reads TGTGCCATCAGTGATGTCGACAGGGGCGGCAGTGAAGCTTTCTTT. Translation gives CAISDVDRGGSEAFF.